A single sample gave rise to the 26 T cell receptor beta chains below, sequenced in a study of Ad26.COV2.S vaccination and SARS-CoV-2 variants listed by TCRdb under 2021. The treatment or condition label for this specimen denotes: around 19 received Ad26.COV2.S at low or high dose, single or two shots; 5 received placebo; per-sample allocation not given. For vaccine and placebo recipients, repertoires were sequenced using samples collected on day 63 after the first injection. Receptors were amplified or captured by the immunoSEQ multiplex PCR assay. TCRdb stores this immuneACCESS table with in-frame sequences only. Part of the clones is absent; in the studies checked, under half of the shortfall reflects unresolved V genes, and no reason is known for the rest. Present in this sample are hundreds of thousands of clones, about 90% of which were seen just once. The ten top clones hold approximately 1.7% of the sample.

Sequencing was performed on peripheral blood, taken in a trial of Ad26.COV2.S vaccine versus placebo. The receptors were gathered from a person aged 18-65 years who received the Ad26.COV2.S COVID-19 vaccine or a placebo.

This clone was detected many times. The chain joins TRBV24-1 to TRBJ2-1; 11 bases agree with TRBD1. The length of the CDR3 is 15 residues. Per germline, CDR1 KGHDR and CDR2 SFDVKD. Trimming removed 9 bases from V and 6 bases from J; junction bases left unmatched: 9. In DNA form, the CDR3 reads TGTGCCACCTCCTTCGGGACAGGGGGTGTCAATGAGCAGTTCTTC. The encoded protein is CATSFGTGGVNEQFF.

V usage is TRBV27 and J usage is TRBJ2-7, with D maybe TRBD1 (6 bases). The CDR3 loop spans 14 amino acids. Germline V gene lookup returns CDR1 MNHEY and CDR2 SMNVEV (reference sequence). The V gene lost 4 bases and the J gene lost 9 bases, with 19 bases spanning the gap. The CDR3 bases are TGTGCCAGCAGTTCCCGGGACAATCTACTTGGGCAGTACTTC. Its protein product is CASSSRDNLLGQYF.

The genes are TRBV6-5 and TRBJ2-7; 8 bases match TRBD1. After removal of 6 bases from V and 2 bases from J, the junction contained 6 bases not matched to a gene. The CDR3 is 14 amino acids. Germline CDR1 and CDR2: MNHEY and SVGAGI. CDR3 region: CASRKGQGTYEQYF. CDR3 DNA: TGTGCCAGCAGAAAAGGACAGGGTACCTACGAGCAGTACTTC.

V and J are TRBV6-2 or TRBV6-3 and TRBJ2-4; 10 bases align to TRBD2. This CDR3 is built from 19 residues. Losses at the gene ends were 6 bases for V and 0 bases for J; bases not matched to a gene: 14. Per the germline V gene, CDR1 is MNHEY and CDR2 is SVGEGT. The CDR3 protein is CASSLTSGGASIAKNIQYF. The CDR3 DNA sequence: TGTGCCAGCAGCTTAACGAGCGGGGGGGCTTCGATAGCCAAAAACATTCAGTACTTC.

This chain joins TRBV6-2 or TRBV6-3 and TRBJ2-1; 9 nucleotides match TRBD2. Trimming removed 2 bases from V and 1 base from J; junction bases left unmatched: 15. The CDR3 has 20 amino acids. Germline V gives CDR1 MNHEY, CDR2 SVGEGT. CDR3 amino acids: CASSYPSKSGGLASYNEQFF. The CDR3 DNA is TGTGCCAGCAGTTACCCCTCGAAAAGCGGGGGGCTAGCATCCTACAATGAGCAGTTCTTC.

This chain connects TRBV5-8 to TRBJ2-7; tentative D call: TRBD2 (5 bases). Trimming took 3 bases from V and 0 from J, leaving 13 bases between them. CDR3 size: 15 residues. The germline CDR1 and CDR2 sequences are SGHTS and YDEGEE. The CDR3 protein is CASSWRTGSSYEQYF. CDR3 sequence (DNA): TGTGCCAGCAGCTGGAGGACTGGGAGCTCCTACGAGCAGTACTTC.

This chain joins TRBV2 and TRBJ2-2; D tentatively fits TRBD1 or TRBD2 (6 bases each). Germline values: CDR1 SNHLY, CDR2 FYNNEI. V gave up 6 bases and J gave up 7 bases, with 12 bases separating them. This CDR3 spans 13 amino acids. CDR3 protein: CASRIQGLGELFF. In nucleotides, the CDR3 is TGTGCCAGCAGAATACAGGGACTCGGGGAGCTGTTTTTT.

The V call is TRBV4-3, the J call TRBJ2-7, with 9 bases lining up with TRBD1. CDR1 and CDR2 (germline): LGHNA, YSLEER. CDR3 length: 14 amino acids. V dropped 4 bases and J dropped 3; count of bases not matched to a gene: 4. The CDR3 nucleotides read TGCGCCAGCAGCCCGGGGACAGGGCGCTACGAGCAGTACTTC. The encoded protein is CASSPGTGRYEQYF.

CDR3 sequence (DNA): TGTGCCAGCAGCGCGGACAGGGGGATTCCCGGGGAGCTGTTTTTT. This gives the protein CASSADRGIPGELFF. This chain links TRBV11-2 with TRBJ2-2; the match to TRBD1 covers 10 bases. Germline V gives CDR1 SGHAT, CDR2 FQNNGV. There are 15 residues in the CDR3. Germline trimming cut 5 bases from V and 6 bases from J; bases unmatched to any gene: 6. Looking up the rest from reference TRBV11-2 and TRBJ2-2 gives the full variable domain: EAGVAQSPRYKIIEKRQSVAFWCNPISGHATLYWYQQILGQGPKLLIQFQNNGVVDDSQLPKDRFSAERLKGVDSTLKIQPAKLEDSAVYLCASSADRGIPGELFFGEGSRLTVL.

The chain uses TRBV5-1 and TRBJ1-4; D is uncertain. Looked up from germline, CDR1 is SGHRS and CDR2 is YFSETQ. Trimming took off 6 bases at V and 8 bases at J, with 11 bases between the two ends. The CDR3 sequence is 12 residues long. CDR3 sequence (DNA): TGCGCCAGCACTGACCTAGACGAAAAACTGTTTTTT. The encoded protein is CASTDLDEKLFF.

The V gene is TRBV9, the J gene TRBJ2-7; TRBD1 agrees at 7 bases. With V trimmed by 0 bases and J by 0 bases, 6 bases remained unmatched. Germline CDR1 and CDR2: SGDLS and YYNGEE. The CDR3 covers 16 residues. For the CDR3, the DNA is TGTGCCAGCAGCGTAGCTACAGGGGAGAGCTCCTACGAGCAGTACTTC. The encoded protein is CASSVATGESSYEQYF. Drawing the rest from reference TRBV9 and TRBJ2-7, the complete variable domain is DSGVTQTPKHLITATGQRVTLRCSPRSGDLSVYWYQQSLDQGLQFLIQYYNGEERAKGNILERFSAQQFPDLHSELNLSSLELGDSALYFCASSVATGESSYEQYFGPGTRLTVT.

The chain couples TRBV5-1 to TRBJ1-6, with unresolved D. V lost 4 bases and J lost 7, with 12 bases in between. Germline V gene lookup returns CDR1 SGHRS and CDR2 YFSETQ. The CDR3 is 14 amino acids. This CDR3 reads CASSEDGGNSPLHF. CDR3 DNA sequence: TGCGCCAGCAGCGAGGACGGAGGGAATTCACCCCTCCACTTT.

The rearrangement links TRBV7-8 to TRBJ2-6, with D possibly being TRBD2 (5 bases). With 5 bases removed from V and 0 bases from J, the gap between germline ends came to 17 bases. Germline V CDR1 and CDR2: SGHVS, FQNEAQ. The CDR3 extends over 18 amino acids. CDR3 sequence (DNA): TGTGCCAGCAGCCTATCCGGACTGGACTTCTCTGGGGCCAACGTCCTGACTTTC. It translates to CASSLSGLDFSGANVLTF.

The V gene is TRBV7-9, the J gene TRBJ1-2; 7 nucleotides line up with TRBD1. The germline V gene encodes CDR1 SEHNR and CDR2 FQNEAQ (reference sequence). The CDR3 length is 14 residues. V dropped 5 bases and J dropped 7; count of bases not matched to a gene: 10. The CDR3 sequence: CASSVDRVRSGYTF. In DNA, the CDR3 is TGTGCCAGCAGCGTAGACAGGGTGAGGAGTGGCTACACCTTC.

This chain joins TRBV27 and TRBJ2-5; D is ambiguous. This CDR3 is built from 15 residues. Germline CDR1 and CDR2: MNHEY and SMNVEV (reference sequence). Trimming removed 4 bases from V and 5 bases from J, with 17 bases in between. The DNA for the CDR3 is TGTGCCAGCAGTTCAACCAACGGTGCCGGGGAGACCCAGTACTTC. The encoded protein is CASSSTNGAGETQYF.

The chain is built from TRBV7-2 and TRBJ2-2; the D is unclear. With 3 bases removed from V and 5 bases from J, the gap between germline ends came to 7 bases. Germline V gene lookup returns CDR1 SGHTA and CDR2 FQGNSA. CDR3 length: 13 residues. CDR3: CASSFLNTGELFF. In DNA, the CDR3 is TGTGCCAGCAGCTTTCTCAATACCGGGGAGCTGTTTTTT.

The chain joins TRBV12-3 or TRBV12-4 to TRBJ2-1; D assignment may be TRBD1 or TRBD2 (5 bases each). The CDR3 is 11 residues long. The V end was cut by 6 bases, the J end by 9 bases, with 9 bases between. CDR3 in DNA: TGTGCCAGCAGCCGGGGCGGTGAGCAGTTCTTC. Encoded protein: CASSRGGEQFF.

V is TRBV5-5 and J is TRBJ1-5; D not certain. Trimming took off 0 bases at V and 4 bases at J, with 14 bases between the two ends. The CDR3 has 16 residues. The germline V gene has CDR1 SGHKS and CDR2 YYEKEE (reference sequence). CDR3 amino acids: CASSLAFGRKNQPQHF. The CDR3 DNA sequence: TGTGCCAGCAGCTTGGCTTTCGGTAGGAAGAATCAGCCCCAGCATTTT.

The chain has TRBV5-6 and TRBJ2-4; 11 bases map to TRBD2. Losses at the gene ends were 4 bases for V and 6 bases for J; bases not matched to a gene: 15. The CDR3 contains 18 residues. In germline, CDR1 is SGHDT, CDR2 YYEEEE. DNA of the CDR3: TGTGCCAGCAGCCCCATTCCGTTGACTAGCGGGGAGAGAAACATTCAGTACTTC. This translates into CASSPIPLTSGERNIQYF.

This clone showed up just a few times. J is TRBJ1-6 and V is TRBV2; D possibly corresponds to TRBD1 (5 bases). From germline, CDR1 is SNHLY and CDR2 FYNNEI. The V end was cut by 4 bases, the J end by 8 bases, with 18 bases between. The CDR3 totals 16 residues. Here the CDR3 reads CASSVGASGSHSPLHF. The DNA for the CDR3 is TGTGCCAGCAGTGTCGGGGCTTCGGGGTCCCATTCACCCCTCCACTTT.

The gene calls are TRBV13 and TRBJ1-1, with D tentatively TRBD1 (6 bases). V shed 1 base and J shed 4 bases, with 16 bases lying between them. This CDR3 has 16 amino acids. Looked up from germline, CDR1 is PRHDT and CDR2 is FYEKMQ (reference sequence). CDR3 sequence: CASSLAIGGGGTEAFF. CDR3 sequence (DNA): TGTGCCAGCAGCTTAGCCATCGGCGGGGGCGGCACTGAAGCTTTCTTT.

The chain employs TRBV5-1 and TRBJ2-7; possible D gene TRBD1, 6 bases. Trimming took off 0 bases at V and 1 base at J, with 11 bases between the two ends. Germline-derived CDR1 and CDR2 are SGHRS and YFSETQ. The CDR3 has 15 amino acids. The CDR3 is CASSLGGTLSYEQYF. As DNA, the CDR3 is TGCGCCAGCAGCTTGGGAGGGACACTATCCTACGAGCAGTACTTC.

The CDR3 DNA follows: TGTGCCAGCGCCCTTGACAGGTACCGCAATCAGCCCCAGCATTTT. It translates to CASALDRYRNQPQHF. The genes are TRBV19 and TRBJ1-5, with D tentatively TRBD1 (6 bases). Germline assignment: CDR1 LNHDA and CDR2 SQIVND (reference sequence). There are 15 residues in the CDR3. The ends were cut back, 9 bases at V and 2 bases at J, with 17 bases in the middle.

The V call is TRBV11-2, the J call TRBJ1-4; TRBD1 agrees at 7 bases. This CDR3 contains 14 residues. Germline V gives CDR1 SGHAT, CDR2 FQNNGV. The ends lost 5 bases at V and 2 bases at J; junction bases unmatched: 2. The CDR3 nucleotides read TGTGCCAGCAGCGAGGGGGCCACTAATGAAAAACTGTTTTTT. Translating it yields CASSEGATNEKLFF.

This clone is a singleton in its sample. The chain employs TRBV5-4 and TRBJ2-7; perhaps TRBD2 as D (7 bases). V was clipped by 0 bases and J by 6 bases, with 16 bases between them. CDR1 SGHNT and CDR2 YYREEE come from the germline V gene (reference sequence). This CDR3 contains 15 residues. CDR3 loop: CASSLDRGAKSEQYF. The CDR3 nucleotides are TGTGCCAGCAGCTTGGATCGGGGGGCGAAAAGCGAGCAGTACTTC.

This chain links TRBV7-8 with TRBJ2-7; either TRBD1 or TRBD2 may fit D (5 bases each). The V end was cut by 5 bases, the J end by 6 bases, with 14 bases between. The CDR3 has 13 residues. CDR1 is SGHVS and CDR2 is FQNEAQ in the germline V gene. The chain's CDR3 is CASSQGEGIEQYF. In DNA form, the CDR3 reads TGTGCCAGCAGCCAGGGTGAGGGTATCGAGCAGTACTTC.